The clone carrying this T cell receptor (beta chain) has a handful of counts. Its antigen is not identified. The authors ran a second PCR of roughly 6 to 12 cycles using a sample-barcoded 5' primer and a J-beta primer mix. MiXCR, applied by TCRdb to the 5' RACE reads, yields one record per CDR3 protein. Seen here are around 1.7 million distinct CDR3 sequences, 28% observed once, and the top ten hold 7% to 9%. The data derive from a study of blood T cells in healthy people across ages. CDR1 is KGHDR and CDR2 is SFDVKD in the germline V gene. There are 13 residues in the CDR3. V was shortened by 1 base and J by 6 bases, with 6 bases between the two germline ends. Study-wide points: Diversity was higher, and naive CD4+ cells more numerous, in long-lived donors than in aged donors.

V usage is TRBV24-1 and J usage is TRBJ2-1; the D is unclear. The receptor's source is a woman aged 25 to 45 in good health. Sequences were obtained from blood. The CDR3 DNA reads as TGTGCCACCAGTGATTTAAGGGTCAATGAGCAGTTCTTC. This sequence encodes CATSDLRVNEQFF.